Each of the 2 T cell receptor beta chains below was sequenced from the same sample in a study of OX40 agonist ivuxolimab in advanced cancers. Some clones are missing from TCRdb's copy, which holds only in-frame ones; the method was immunoSEQ multiplex PCR. The data hold about 25,000 clones, with approximately 82% observed a single time. This sample comprised CD4+ or CD8+ T cells sorted from blood, obtained in a trial of the OX40 agonist ivuxolimab. The receptors here all came from an adult with an advanced solid tumor such as melanoma, head and neck, liver or kidney cancer.

J is TRBJ2-1 and V is TRBV9, with TRBD2 matching over 11 bases. In germline, CDR1 is SGDLS, CDR2 YYNGEE. V gave up 1 base and J gave up 2 bases; unmatched junction bases: 8. The CDR3 spans 18 residues. CDR3 amino acids: CASSVYSGRETTYNEQFF. The CDR3 DNA sequence: TGTGCCAGCAGCGTATATAGCGGGAGGGAAACAACCTACAATGAGCAGTTCTTC.

The chain is built from TRBV6-5 and TRBJ1-5; no clear D gene. The germline gives CDR1 MNHEY, CDR2 SVGAGI. V was shortened by 2 bases and J by 9 bases, with 11 bases between the two germline ends. CDR3 size: 13 residues. The CDR3 DNA is TGTGCCAGCAGTTACGACTTATCAGGGCCCCAGCATTTT. It codes for CASSYDLSGPQHF.